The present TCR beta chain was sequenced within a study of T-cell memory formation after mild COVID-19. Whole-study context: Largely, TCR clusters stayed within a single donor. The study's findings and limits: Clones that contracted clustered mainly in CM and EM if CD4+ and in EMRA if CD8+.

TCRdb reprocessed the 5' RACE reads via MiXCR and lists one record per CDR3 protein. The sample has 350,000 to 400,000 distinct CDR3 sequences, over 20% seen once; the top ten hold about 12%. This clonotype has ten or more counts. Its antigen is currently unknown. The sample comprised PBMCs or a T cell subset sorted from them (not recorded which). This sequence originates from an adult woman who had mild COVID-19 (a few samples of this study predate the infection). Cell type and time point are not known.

CDR3 coding DNA: TGTGCCAGCAGGACAGGGGCAGATACGCAGTATTTT. It translates to CASRTGADTQYF. V and J are TRBV6-6 and TRBJ2-3; the match to TRBD1 covers 8 bases. This CDR3 has 12 amino acids. Germline V gives CDR1 MNHNY, CDR2 SVGAGI (reference sequence). Unmatched junction bases numbered 0, after V lost 6 bases and J lost 4 bases.